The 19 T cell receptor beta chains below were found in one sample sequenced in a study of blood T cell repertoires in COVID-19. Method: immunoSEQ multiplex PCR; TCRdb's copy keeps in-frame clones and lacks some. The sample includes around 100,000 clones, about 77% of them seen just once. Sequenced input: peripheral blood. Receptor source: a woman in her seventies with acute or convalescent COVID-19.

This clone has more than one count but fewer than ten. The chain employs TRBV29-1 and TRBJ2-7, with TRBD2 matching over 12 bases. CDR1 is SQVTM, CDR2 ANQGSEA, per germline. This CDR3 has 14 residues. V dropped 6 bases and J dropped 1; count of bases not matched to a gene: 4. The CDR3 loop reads CSVATSGGSYEQYF. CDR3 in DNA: TGCAGCGTAGCGACTAGCGGGGGATCCTACGAGCAGTACTTC.

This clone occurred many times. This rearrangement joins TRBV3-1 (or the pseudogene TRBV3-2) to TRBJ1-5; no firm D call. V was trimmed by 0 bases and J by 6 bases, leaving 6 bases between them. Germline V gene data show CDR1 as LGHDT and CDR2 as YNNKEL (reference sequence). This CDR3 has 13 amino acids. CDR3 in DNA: TGTGCCAGCAGCCAAGATGGAGGTCAGCCCCAGCATTTT. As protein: CASSQDGGQPQHF.

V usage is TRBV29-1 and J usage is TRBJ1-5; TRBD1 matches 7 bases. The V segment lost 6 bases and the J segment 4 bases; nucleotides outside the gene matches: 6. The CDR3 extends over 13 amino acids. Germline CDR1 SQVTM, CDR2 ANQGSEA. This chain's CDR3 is CSVDTGDNQPQHF. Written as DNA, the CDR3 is TGCAGCGTAGACACAGGGGATAATCAGCCCCAGCATTTT.

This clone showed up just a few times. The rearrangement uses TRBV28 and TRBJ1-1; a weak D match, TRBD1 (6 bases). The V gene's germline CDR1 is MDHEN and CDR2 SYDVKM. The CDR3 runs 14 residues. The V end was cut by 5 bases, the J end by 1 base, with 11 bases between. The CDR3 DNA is TGTGCCAGCAGTCCAGTGACAGGGAACACTGAAGCTTTCTTT. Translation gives CASSPVTGNTEAFF. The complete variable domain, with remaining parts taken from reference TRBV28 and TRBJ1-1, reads DVKVTQSSRYLVKRTGEKVFLECVQDMDHENMFWYRQDPGLGLRLIYFSYDVKMKEKGDIPEGYSVSREKKERFSLILESASTNQTSMYLCASSPVTGNTEAFFGQGTRLTVV.

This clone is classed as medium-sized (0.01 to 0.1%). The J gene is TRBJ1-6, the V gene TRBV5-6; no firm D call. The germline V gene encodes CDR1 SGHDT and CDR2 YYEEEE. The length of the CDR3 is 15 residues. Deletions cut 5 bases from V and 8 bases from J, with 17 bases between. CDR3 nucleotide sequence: TGTGCCAGCAGTTCTATAGGGAGGGTGGATTCACCCCTCCACTTT. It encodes CASSSIGRVDSPLHF.

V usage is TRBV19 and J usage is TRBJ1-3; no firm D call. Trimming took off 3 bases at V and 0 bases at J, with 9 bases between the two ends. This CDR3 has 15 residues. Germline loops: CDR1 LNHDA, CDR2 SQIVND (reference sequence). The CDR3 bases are TGTGCCAGTAGTATTGCACAGAACTCTGGAAACACCATATATTTT. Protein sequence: CASSIAQNSGNTIYF.

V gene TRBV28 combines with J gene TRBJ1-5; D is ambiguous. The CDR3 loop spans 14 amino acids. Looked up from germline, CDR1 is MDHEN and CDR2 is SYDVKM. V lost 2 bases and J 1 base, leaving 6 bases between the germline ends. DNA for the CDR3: TGTGCCAGCAGTTTAGCGAGCAGCAATCAGCCCCAGCATTTT. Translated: CASSLASSNQPQHF.

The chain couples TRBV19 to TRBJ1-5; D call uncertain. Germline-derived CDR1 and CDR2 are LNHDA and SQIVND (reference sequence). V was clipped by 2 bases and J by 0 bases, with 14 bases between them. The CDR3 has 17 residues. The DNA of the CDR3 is TGTGCCAGTAGTATAATGGTTGGCCGATATAGCAATCAGCCCCAGCATTTT. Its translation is CASSIMVGRYSNQPQHF.

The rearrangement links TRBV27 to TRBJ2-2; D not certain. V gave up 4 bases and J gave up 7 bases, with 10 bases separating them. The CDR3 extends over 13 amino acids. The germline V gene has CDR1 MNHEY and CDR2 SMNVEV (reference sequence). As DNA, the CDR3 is TGTGCCAGCAGTTCAACCGCCAGCGGGGAGCTGTTTTTT. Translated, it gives CASSSTASGELFF.

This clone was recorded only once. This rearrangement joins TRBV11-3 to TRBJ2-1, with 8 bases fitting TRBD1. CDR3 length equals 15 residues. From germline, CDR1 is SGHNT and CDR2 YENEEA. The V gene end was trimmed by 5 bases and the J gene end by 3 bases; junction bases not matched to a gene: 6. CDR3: CASSPRQGLYNEQFF. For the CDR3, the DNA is TGTGCCAGCAGCCCACGACAGGGGCTCTACAATGAGCAGTTCTTC.

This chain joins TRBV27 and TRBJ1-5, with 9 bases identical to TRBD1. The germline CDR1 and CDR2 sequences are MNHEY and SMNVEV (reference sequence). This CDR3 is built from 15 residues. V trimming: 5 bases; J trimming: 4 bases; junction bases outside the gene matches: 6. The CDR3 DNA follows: TGTGCCAGCAGTCTTGGACAGGGGCCGAATCAGCCCCAGCATTTT. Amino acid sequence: CASSLGQGPNQPQHF.

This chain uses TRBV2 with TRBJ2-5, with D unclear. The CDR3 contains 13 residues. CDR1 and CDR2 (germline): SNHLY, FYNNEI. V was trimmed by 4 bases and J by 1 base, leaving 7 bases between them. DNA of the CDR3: TGTGCCAGCAGTGCCGGCGGCCAAGAGACCCAGTACTTC. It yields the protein CASSAGGQETQYF.

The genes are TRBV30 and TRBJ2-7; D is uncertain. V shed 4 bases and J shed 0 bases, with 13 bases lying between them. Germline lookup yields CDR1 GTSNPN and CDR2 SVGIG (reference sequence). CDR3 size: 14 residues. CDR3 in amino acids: CAWNGAVSSYEQYF. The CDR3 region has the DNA TGTGCCTGGAATGGTGCCGTTAGCTCCTACGAGCAGTACTTC.

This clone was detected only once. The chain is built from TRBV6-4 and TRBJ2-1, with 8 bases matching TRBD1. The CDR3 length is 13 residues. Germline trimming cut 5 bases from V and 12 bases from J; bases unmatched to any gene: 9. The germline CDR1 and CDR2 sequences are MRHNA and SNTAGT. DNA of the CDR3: TGTGCCAGCAGTCCACAACAGGGGGTAGGGCAGTTCTTC. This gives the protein CASSPQQGVGQFF.

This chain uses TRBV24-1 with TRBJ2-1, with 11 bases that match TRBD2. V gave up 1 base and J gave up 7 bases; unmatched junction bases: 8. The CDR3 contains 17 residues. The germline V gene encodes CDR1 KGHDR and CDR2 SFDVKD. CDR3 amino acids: CATSDFSGGAAMNEQFF. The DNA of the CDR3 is TGTGCCACCAGTGATTTTAGCGGGGGGGCCGCTATGAATGAGCAGTTCTTC.

The CDR3 DNA follows: TGTGCCAGCAGTTGGGGCCAGACAGGGTTAAAGGGGCCTGAAGCTTTCTTT. Encoded protein: CASSWGQTGLKGPEAFF. The rearrangement joins TRBV28 to TRBJ1-1, with 7 bases fitting TRBD1. With V trimmed by 4 bases and J by 6 bases, 17 bases remained unmatched. Germline CDR1 MDHEN, CDR2 SYDVKM. The CDR3 is 17 residues long. Combining the CDR3 with reference TRBV28 and TRBJ1-1 gives the whole variable domain DVKVTQSSRYLVKRTGEKVFLECVQDMDHENMFWYRQDPGLGLRLIYFSYDVKMKEKGDIPEGYSVSREKKERFSLILESASTNQTSMYLCASSWGQTGLKGPEAFFGQGTRLTVV.

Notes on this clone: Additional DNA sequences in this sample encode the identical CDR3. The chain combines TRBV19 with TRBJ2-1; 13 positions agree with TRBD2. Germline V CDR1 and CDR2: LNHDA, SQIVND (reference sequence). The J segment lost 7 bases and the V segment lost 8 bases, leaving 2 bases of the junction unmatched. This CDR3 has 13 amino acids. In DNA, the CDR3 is TGTGCCAGTCGGACTAGCGGGGGAAATGAGCAGTTCTTC. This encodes CASRTSGGNEQFF.

CDR3 region: CASGLVQGGTNEKLFF. In DNA, the CDR3 is TGTGCTAGTGGTTTGGTACAAGGGGGAACTAATGAAAAACTGTTTTTT. The chain links TRBV12-5 to TRBJ1-4; a possible D gene is TRBD1 (6 bases). Looked up from germline, CDR1 is LGHNT and CDR2 is FRNRAP. V lost 0 bases and J 1 base, leaving 9 bases between the germline ends. The CDR3 spans 16 residues.

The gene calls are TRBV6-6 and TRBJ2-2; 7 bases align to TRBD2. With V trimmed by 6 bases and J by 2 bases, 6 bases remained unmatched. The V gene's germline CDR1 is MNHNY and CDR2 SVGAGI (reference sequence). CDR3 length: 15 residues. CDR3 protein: CASSRGTTNTGELFF. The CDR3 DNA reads TGTGCCAGCAGCCGCGGGACTACCAACACCGGGGAGCTGTTTTTT.